This T cell receptor beta chain was identified in a study of T cell responses to AZD1222 COVID-19 vaccine (dated by TCRdb to the early 2020s). A note on the overall study: AZD1222 recipients whose second dose came at about 4 weeks and those whose second dose came at about 12 weeks were combined into one group, since spike-specific TCR depth and breadth did not differ between the two schedules. A total of about 230 trial participants underwent TCR sequencing, of whom some 210 received two doses of AZD1222 and some 26 received two doses of the MenACWY control vaccine. Trial participants were enrolled by age into 18-55, 56-69 and 70-plus year subgroups, with roughly 150, 30 and 60 TCR-sequenced participants respectively. The paper as a whole reports these results and caveats: In the small 56-69-year group, the increase in depth fell short of significance, most likely because of low power. Reportedly, almost half of the unique spike-specific TCRs recognized epitopes lying outside the regions that are mutated in the B.1.351 and B.1.1.7 variants. Because no day 14 peak-response samples were available, the repertoires could be characterized only after the peak T cell response. Conclusions about previously exposed vaccinees are limited because only six or seven AZD1222 recipients were SARS-CoV-2 seropositive at baseline. The vaccine-associated CD4 TCRs covered the entire spike protein, and the dominant responses fell in regions 160-218 and 743-854. Participants were mostly white British and included more females than males, and it was suggested by the authors that clonal diversity may have been underestimated. After two AZD1222 doses, spike-specific TCR breadth and depth were significantly higher than at day 0 and than in MenACWY recipients.

The sample's time point label is to be understood as: baseline before first vaccination. Samples from vaccinated people were obtained from the UK trials COV001 and COV002, which included a single-blind randomized controlled phase 2/3 trial of AZD1222 (ChAdOx1 nCoV-19) in healthy adults. For TCRbeta chain sequencing, PBMC samples were collected from trial participants at day 0 and at day 28 after the second dose. Note on this clone: The antigen this receptor binds is unknown. One base away there is no much larger clone; base qualities are not given.

The CDR3 regions of human TCRbeta chains were analyzed by immunosequencing. The study's processing was this. TCRs in the repertoires were matched against a reference library of SARS-CoV-2-specific TCRs that had been generated with the MIRA antigen-specificity platform. Breadth was defined as the fraction of unique TCRs that were SARS-CoV-2-associated. Depth was defined as the fraction of total T cells that were SARS-CoV-2-associated. Each spike-specific TCR was assigned to its reactive spike region and to a CD4 or CD8 class using the MIRA data. Log10-transformed breadth and depth values were compared by one-way ANOVA with Sidak's multiple comparisons tests. In its TCRdb copy, this immuneACCESS table keeps in-frame sequences only and misses some clones. Where compared with another copy, unresolved V genes explain less than half of these, and the others have no known cause. V and J calls and clone size follow that table, whereas D and trimming were derived from the DNA. Counted in this sample were tens of thousands of clones; approximately 88% of them appeared once. The ten biggest clones cover roughly 7% of the sample.

The clonotype comes from an adult in good health. This specimen was peripheral blood, taken on day 0 of AZD1222 vaccination.

The DNA sequence is as follows: TGTGCCAGCAGTGAAGCCGTGGGGATAGGCACTGAAGCTTTCTTT. Its translation is CASSEAVGIGTEAFF. The chain was built from TRBV6-1 and TRBJ1-1; the D gene is not confidently resolved. According to the germline V gene, CDR1 reads MNHNS and CDR2 reads SASEGT. V and J are truncated by 0 bases and 4 bases respectively, leaving an intervening sequence of 12 bases. The cysteine opens and the phenylalanine closes a CDR3 of 15 amino acids. Only the CDR3 region is kept as DNA, spanning 45 bases read in frame from base 1.